A selection of T cell receptor beta chains follows, all from one sample in a study of identical twins. TCRdb itself ran the 5' RACE reads through MiXCR, one entry per CDR3 protein. The table records around 670,000 distinct CDR3 sequences, over 5% of them present only once. The sample was naive T cells sorted from blood. The receptors derive from a man aged 18 to 30 in good health. The CDR3 runs from the conserved cysteine through the conserved F or W. Each record gives: clone size, D gene, J gene, V gene, CDR3 protein, CDR3 DNA. D genes are given only for firm matches. The size entry is marked missing in some rows and otherwise reads once, few, many or a size class.

. TRBD2 TRBJ2-3 TRBV3-1 CASSAGTRSTDTQYF TGTGCCAGCAGCGCCGGGACTAGAAGCACAGATACGCAGTATTTT
few . TRBJ2-4 TRBV7-2 CASSLTGVNIQYF TGTGCCAGCAGCTTGACGGGTGTAAACATTCAGTACTTC
few TRBD1 TRBJ1-2 TRBV19 CASSITRGRIYGYTF TGTGCCAGTAGTATAACCAGGGGGCGAATCTATGGCTACACCTTC
. TRBD2 TRBJ2-1 TRBV5-5 CASSLQTWTSGSAEFF TGTGCCAGCAGCTTACAAACTTGGACTAGCGGGAGTGCGGAGTTCTTC
many TRBD2 TRBJ2-1 TRBV20-1 CSARSSGSNEQFF TGCAGTGCTAGATCTAGCGGGAGTAATGAGCAGTTCTTC
many TRBD2 TRBJ2-1 TRBV4-1 CASGLAGLNNEQFF TGCGCCAGCGGGCTAGCGGGCCTAAACAATGAGCAGTTCTTC
few TRBD2 TRBJ2-1 TRBV12-5 CASGLGLAVAYNEQFF TGTGCTAGTGGTTTGGGACTAGCGGTTGCCTACAATGAGCAGTTCTTC
few TRBD2 TRBJ2-4 TRBV14 CASSQQIPSGREAKNIQYF TGTGCCAGCAGCCAACAGATCCCTAGCGGGAGGGAAGCCAAAAACATTCAGTACTTC
many . TRBJ1-1 TRBV7-9 CASSLVGRLNTEAFF TGTGCCAGCAGCTTAGTCGGACGATTGAACACTGAAGCTTTCTTT
many . TRBJ2-7 TRBV29-1 CSVRDNYEQYF TGCAGCGTTAGGGACAACTACGAGCAGTACTTC
few . TRBJ2-4 TRBV11-2 CASSRPGGERTKNIQYF TGTGCCAGCAGCCGACCAGGAGGGGAGAGGACCAAAAACATTCAGTACTTC
. TRBD2 TRBJ2-1 TRBV15 CATSRVSGTSGKRQFF TGTGCCACCAGCAGAGTCTCCGGGACTAGCGGGAAGAGGCAGTTCTTC
many TRBD1 TRBJ1-1 TRBV6-2/TRBV6-3 CASSKDRVNTEAFF TGTGCCAGCAGCAAGGACAGGGTCAACACTGAAGCTTTCTTT
many . TRBJ2-5 TRBV6-5 CATKQETQYF TGTGCCACAAAGCAAGAGACCCAGTACTTC
few TRBD1 TRBJ2-7 TRBV20-1 CSAPPRQGTRYEQYF TGCAGTGCGCCACCCCGACAGGGGACAAGGTACGAGCAGTACTTC
few . TRBJ2-7 TRBV7-9 CASTDILNYEQYF TGTGCCAGCACGGACATCTTAAACTACGAGCAGTACTTC
few TRBD2 TRBJ2-3 TRBV12-3/TRBV12-4 CASSLFLAGSTDTQYF TGTGCCAGCAGTTTATTCCTAGCGGGAAGCACAGATACGCAGTATTTT
many . TRBJ2-1 TRBV20-1 CSARDRQRSYNEQFF TGCAGTGCTAGAGATCGTCAGAGGTCCTACAATGAGCAGTTCTTC
many . TRBJ2-3 TRBV7-3 CASSDRGSSTDTQYF TGTGCCAGCAGCGATCGTGGGTCTAGCACAGATACGCAGTATTTT
many . TRBJ2-2 TRBV4-2 CASSQDGPGRNTGELFF TGTGCCAGCAGCCAAGACGGTCCCGGACGGAACACCGGGGAGCTGTTTTTT
. . TRBJ2-7 TRBV9 CASSPPPDESYEQYF TGTGCCAGCAGCCCCCCCCCGGACGAGTCCTACGAGCAGTACTTC
many . TRBJ1-1 TRBV7-9 CASSPPPGHKRTEAFF TGTGCCAGCAGCCCTCCGCCGGGACATAAGAGGACTGAAGCTTTCTTT
many . TRBJ2-2 TRBV6-5 CASSLQGGAGELFF TGTGCCAGCAGTTTACAGGGAGGCGCCGGGGAGCTGTTTTTT
. TRBD1 TRBJ1-1 TRBV14 CASSQLGQGTEAFF TGTGCCAGCAGCCAACTAGGACAGGGCACTGAAGCTTTCTTT